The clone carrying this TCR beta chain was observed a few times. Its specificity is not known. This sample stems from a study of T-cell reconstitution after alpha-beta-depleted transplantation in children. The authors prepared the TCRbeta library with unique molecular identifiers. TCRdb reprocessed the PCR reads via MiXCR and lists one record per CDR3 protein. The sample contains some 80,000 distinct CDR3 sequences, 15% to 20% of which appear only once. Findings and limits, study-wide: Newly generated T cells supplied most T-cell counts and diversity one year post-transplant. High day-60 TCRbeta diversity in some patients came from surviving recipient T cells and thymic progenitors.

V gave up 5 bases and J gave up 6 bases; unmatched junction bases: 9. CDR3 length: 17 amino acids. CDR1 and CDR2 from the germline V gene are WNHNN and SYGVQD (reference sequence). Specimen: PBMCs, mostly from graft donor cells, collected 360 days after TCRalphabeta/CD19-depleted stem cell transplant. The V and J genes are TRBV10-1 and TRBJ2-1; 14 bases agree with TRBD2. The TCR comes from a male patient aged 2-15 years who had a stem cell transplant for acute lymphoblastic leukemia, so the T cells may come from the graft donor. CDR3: CASSSPGLAGAPNEQFF. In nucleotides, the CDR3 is TGCGCCAGCAGTTCTCCGGGACTAGCGGGAGCCCCCAATGAGCAGTTCTTC.